Below are 19 T cell receptor beta chains sequenced from a single sample in a study of blood T cell repertoires in COVID-19. Assay used: immunoSEQ multiplex PCR; TCRdb lists only in-frame clones, some missing. The sample has about 54,000 clones, over 75% seen once. Sequencing was done on a sample of peripheral blood. All receptors come from a human donor in a cohort sampled during active COVID-19.

The chain recombines TRBV1 with TRBJ2-1; the table's D gene call, TRBD2, was not cross checked with the DNA. TRBV1 is reported as a pseudogene. The CDR3 contains 18 residues. CDR3: CTSSNNGLAGGPYNEQFF. The CDR3 coding sequence is TGCACCAGCAGCAACAATGGACTAGCGGGGGGGCCCTACAATGAGCAGTTCTTC.

The genes are TRBV6-1 and TRBJ2-7; 7 positions agree with TRBD1. Germline V CDR1 and CDR2: MNHNS, SASEGT. With 3 bases clipped from V and 0 bases from J, the junction kept 11 bases outside the gene matches. CDR3 length: 17 residues. CDR3 bases: TGTGCCAGCAGTGACCCTAAGGGGGCAGGGGGCTCCTACGAGCAGTACTTC. Its protein is CASSDPKGAGGSYEQYF.

This chain uses TRBV5-4 with TRBJ2-1; 8 bases map to TRBD1. There are 15 residues in the CDR3. CDR1 and CDR2 from the germline V gene are SGHNT and YYREEE (reference sequence). Losses at the gene ends were 3 bases for V and 1 base for J; bases not matched to a gene: 3. The CDR3 DNA reads as TGTGCCAGCAGCTCCGGGACAGGATCCTACAATGAGCAGTTCTTC. It encodes CASSSGTGSYNEQFF.

This chain links TRBV3-1 (or the pseudogene TRBV3-2) with TRBJ2-3, with 7 positions matching TRBD2. J was trimmed by 2 bases and V by 11 bases; bases with no gene match: 13. The CDR3 consists of 15 residues. Germline V CDR1 and CDR2: LGHDT, YNNKEL (reference sequence). CDR3 residues: CAPPPPGGYTDTQYF. As DNA, the CDR3 is TGTGCCCCGCCCCCGCCGGGAGGATACACAGATACGCAGTATTTT.

CDR3 sequence: CASSVTANTEAFF. CDR3 coding DNA: TGTGCCAGCAGCGTGACAGCTAACACTGAAGCTTTCTTT. The chain joins TRBV5-4 to TRBJ1-1, with a tentative D call TRBD1 (5 bases). The germline V and J ends were trimmed by 4 bases and 2 bases, with 9 bases remaining between them. This CDR3 contains 13 residues. Germline V gene data show CDR1 as SGHNT and CDR2 as YYREEE (reference sequence).

This clone was recorded only once. This chain connects TRBV6-5 to TRBJ2-4; D ambiguous. The length of the CDR3 is 15 residues. V was clipped by 2 bases and J by 0 bases, with 8 bases between them. Germline values: CDR1 MNHEY, CDR2 SVGAGI. This chain's CDR3 is CASSYNGIAKNIQYF. The CDR3 region has the DNA TGTGCCAGCAGTTACAACGGTATAGCCAAAAACATTCAGTACTTC.

J is TRBJ2-1 and V is TRBV11-2; tentative D call: TRBD2 (5 bases). V shed 5 bases and J shed 8 bases, with 7 bases lying between them. Germline V CDR1 and CDR2: SGHAT, FQNNGV. The CDR3 runs to 11 residues. The CDR3 bases are TGTGCCAGCAGCCGGGGTCATGAGCAGTTCTTC. It codes for CASSRGHEQFF.

The chain combines TRBV5-1 with TRBJ2-1; 14 positions match TRBD2. CDR3 length: 15 residues. The germline V gene encodes CDR1 SGHRS and CDR2 YFSETQ. The V and J ends lost 7 bases and 7 bases, in that order; junction bases with no gene match: 7. The CDR3: CASYIGTSGGNEQFF. For the CDR3, the DNA is TGCGCCAGCTATATCGGGACTAGCGGGGGTAATGAGCAGTTCTTC.

This chain joins TRBV19 and TRBJ2-3, with 10 nucleotides matching TRBD2. Germline V CDR1 and CDR2: LNHDA, SQIVND (reference sequence). This CDR3 contains 14 residues. Unmatched junction bases numbered 6, after V lost 7 bases and J lost 5 bases. DNA for the CDR3: TGTGCCAGTAAACAAGTAGCGGGAGGAGATACGCAGTATTTT. Its translation: CASKQVAGGDTQYF. The entire variable domain, with the rest obtained from reference TRBV19 and TRBJ2-3, is as follows: DGGITQSPKYLFRKEGQNVTLSCEQNLNHDAMYWYRQDPGQGLRLIYYSQIVNDFQKGDIAEGYSVSREKKESFPLTVTSAQKNPTAFYLCASKQVAGGDTQYFGPGTRLTVL.

This chain connects TRBV7-3 to TRBJ1-2, with TRBD1 matching 7 bases. V dropped 1 base and J dropped 4; count of bases not matched to a gene: 6. The CDR3 consists of 15 residues. Per the germline V gene, CDR1 is SGHTA and CDR2 is FQGTGA. The CDR3 protein is CASSLRQGDAYGYTF. In DNA, the CDR3 is TGTGCCAGCAGCTTAAGGCAGGGGGACGCCTATGGCTACACCTTC.

V is TRBV10-1 and J is TRBJ1-5; perhaps TRBD1 as D (5 bases). There are 16 residues in the CDR3. Germline V gene lookup returns CDR1 WNHNN and CDR2 SYGVQD (reference sequence). The V gene lost 4 bases and the J gene lost 4 bases, with 17 bases spanning the gap. The CDR3 nucleotides read TGCGCCAGCAGTGGGGGGAGGGAGGGTGGTAATCAGCCCCAGCATTTT. It codes for CASSGGREGGNQPQHF.

A single count supports this clone. V gene TRBV7-9 combines with J gene TRBJ2-1; 10 positions agree with TRBD2. The V gene's germline CDR1 is SEHNR and CDR2 FQNEAQ (reference sequence). Germline trimming cut 6 bases from V and 9 bases from J; bases unmatched to any gene: 8. The CDR3 runs 14 residues. CDR3 sequence reads: CASSFSGRSAEQFF. Written as DNA, the CDR3 is TGTGCCAGCAGTTTTAGCGGGAGGTCCGCTGAGCAGTTCTTC.

This chain joins TRBV6-2 or TRBV6-3 and TRBJ2-2; TRBD2 agrees at 15 bases. The CDR3 length is 20 residues. V dropped 5 bases and J dropped 0; count of bases not matched to a gene: 10. Germline V gene lookup returns CDR1 MNHEY and CDR2 SVGEGT. CDR3 in DNA: TGTGCCAGCAGTGCCCACCCGGGACTAGCGGGGGGAACGAACACCGGGGAGCTGTTTTTT. This gives the protein CASSAHPGLAGGTNTGELFF.

The chain links TRBV5-8 to TRBJ1-4; 8 bases fit TRBD1. CDR3 size: 15 residues. V lost 4 bases, J lost 7 bases, and 9 bases stayed unmatched. Germline V gene sequence: CDR1 SGHTS, CDR2 YDEGEE. CDR3 bases: TGTGCCAGCAGCAAAAATCAGGGGGCACGTGAAAAACTGTTTTTT. It specifies CASSKNQGAREKLFF.

The sample holds one count of this clone. The CDR3 here is CASSLDRVQAGAEAFF. DNA of the CDR3: TGTGCCAGCAGCTTAGATCGGGTCCAAGCGGGGGCTGAAGCTTTCTTT. This chain connects TRBV11-2 to TRBJ1-1; TRBD1 might be the D (5 bases). The CDR3 is 16 amino acids. CDR1 and CDR2 from the germline V gene are SGHAT and FQNNGV. Trimming shortened V by 0 bases and J by 6 bases, and 17 bases separated the two germline ends.

V gene TRBV10-1 combines with J gene TRBJ1-5, with a tentative D call TRBD1 (6 bases). The germline V gene encodes CDR1 WNHNN and CDR2 SYGVQD (reference sequence). There are 13 residues in the CDR3. Trimming stripped 4 bases from V and 4 bases from J, with 8 bases between. DNA for the CDR3: TGCGCCAGCAGTGCCGGACAGAATCAGCCCCAGCATTTT. Translation gives CASSAGQNQPQHF.

This clone is medium-sized by share. The chain links TRBV13 to TRBJ2-1, with D possibly being TRBD2 (6 bases). Germline V lookup: CDR1 PRHDT, CDR2 FYEKMQ (reference sequence). The CDR3 is 16 amino acids. Trimming pared 2 bases from V and 3 bases from J, leaving 14 bases between. DNA of the CDR3: TGTGCCAGCAGCTTAAGGGGCGGAGGGGTCTACAATGAGCAGTTCTTC. This codes for CASSLRGGGVYNEQFF.

The V gene is TRBV7-8, the J gene TRBJ2-4, with 7 positions matching TRBD1. CDR3 length: 16 residues. Germline V gene data show CDR1 as SGHVS and CDR2 as FQNEAQ. V lost 0 bases and J lost 4; bases outside the gene matches: 6. This chain's CDR3 is CASSLAPGTEKNIQYF. CDR3 coding DNA: TGTGCCAGCAGCTTAGCCCCCGGGACAGAGAAAAACATTCAGTACTTC.

CDR3: CASSVRGGTGELFF. The CDR3 DNA reads TGTGCCAGCAGCGTTAGGGGAGGAACCGGGGAGCTGTTTTTT. This chain uses TRBV9 with TRBJ2-2, with a tentative D call TRBD2 (6 bases). Trimming took 2 bases from V and 5 from J, leaving 10 bases between them. CDR3 length: 14 amino acids. Germline CDR1 SGDLS, CDR2 YYNGEE.